This entry is about one T cell receptor beta chain. Its antigen remains unknown. The data belong to a study of T cell repertoires in cytomegalovirus infection. This CDR3 has 14 residues. The V gene lost 1 base and the J gene lost 10 bases, with 13 bases spanning the gap. Germline values: CDR1 MNHNS, CDR2 SASEGT. TCRdb reprocessed the reads via MiXCR and lists one record per CDR3 protein. The data hold hundreds of thousands of distinct CDR3 sequences, with roughly a third observed a single time. This chain links TRBV6-1 with TRBJ1-4; D remains unclear. The sequencing here drew on cultured PBMCs, taken from culture after CMV antigen stimulation. The clonotype comes from a human donor in good health (CMV status not recorded). Some clones in this sample may be carry-over from other donors' samples. CDR3 nucleotides: TGTGCCAGCAGTGAAGACTCCAACGGAAGAAAACTGTTTTTT. It is translated as CASSEDSNGRKLFF.